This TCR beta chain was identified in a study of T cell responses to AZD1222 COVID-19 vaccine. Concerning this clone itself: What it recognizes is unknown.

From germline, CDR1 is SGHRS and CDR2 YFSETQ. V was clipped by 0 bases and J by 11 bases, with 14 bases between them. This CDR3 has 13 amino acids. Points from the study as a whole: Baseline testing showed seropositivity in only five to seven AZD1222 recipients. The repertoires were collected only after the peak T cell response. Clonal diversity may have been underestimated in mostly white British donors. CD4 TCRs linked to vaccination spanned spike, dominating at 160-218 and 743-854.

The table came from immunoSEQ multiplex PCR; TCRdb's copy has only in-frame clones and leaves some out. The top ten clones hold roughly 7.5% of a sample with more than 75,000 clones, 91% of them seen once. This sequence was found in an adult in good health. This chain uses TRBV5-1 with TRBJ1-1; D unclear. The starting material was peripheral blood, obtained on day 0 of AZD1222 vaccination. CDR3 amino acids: CASSLEGGFSAFF. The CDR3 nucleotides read TGCGCCAGCAGCTTGGAAGGAGGGTTCAGTGCTTTCTTT.